A selection of T cell receptor beta chains follows, all from one sample in a study of T cell responses to AZD1222 COVID-19 vaccine. This table comes from immunoSEQ multiplex PCR, and its TCRdb copy is limited to in-frame clones, with some not included. The data contain fewer than 150,000 clones, approximately 86% of them singletons. Material: peripheral blood, obtained 28 days after the second AZD1222 dose. These receptor sequences come from an adult who received the AZD1222 COVID-19 vaccine. Each CDR3 is given without its conserved first and last residue. The D gene is left open where the match is weak.

TRBV3-1/TRBV3-2	-	TRBJ1-2	ASSQSFVGTGYGYT
TRBV5-4	-	TRBJ1-4	ASSTKGGDEKLF
TRBV20-1	TRBD2	TRBJ2-3	SASRVAGEYTQY
TRBV7-3	-	TRBJ1-3	ASSSSAGTSGNTIY
TRBV4-1	TRBD1	TRBJ1-1	ASSPTGTGTEAF
TRBV4-3	-	TRBJ1-1	ASSQSRGRSTEAF
TRBV5-1	-	TRBJ1-1	ASSLEGTQNTEAF
TRBV11-2	TRBD1	TRBJ1-4	ASSLGQGAEKLF
TRBV6-5	-	TRBJ1-2	ASSYTGEGYT
TRBV2	-	TRBJ1-1	ASSTQELGEAF
TRBV9	TRBD1	TRBJ1-5	ASSAKTGGNQPQH